This T cell receptor (beta chain) was sequenced for a study of T cell responses to AZD1222 COVID-19 vaccine. Study observations and caveats: It should be noted that donors were predominantly white British and more often female, and clonal diversity was possibly underestimated. Spike as a whole was targeted by vaccine-associated CD4 TCRs, dominant at 160-218 and 743-854. Sampled repertoires all dated from after the peak T cell response. Only six or seven AZD1222 recipients were seropositive at baseline.

Method: immunoSEQ multiplex PCR; TCRdb's copy keeps in-frame clones and lacks some. The table includes roughly 120,000 clones, 80% to 85% detected once. Germline values: CDR1 MNHEY, CDR2 SVGAGI. This CDR3 comprises 14 residues. Trimming at V came to 8 bases and at J to 2 bases, leaving 6 bases not matched to a gene. To note about this clone: Its antigen remains unidentified.

This clonotype was sampled from an adult in good health. The source was peripheral blood, collected on day 0 of AZD1222 vaccination. The rearrangement links TRBV6-5 to TRBJ2-1; 7 bases are a match to TRBD1. This chain's CDR3 is CASLRDRAYNEQFF. CDR3 DNA: TGTGCCAGCCTCCGGGACAGAGCCTACAATGAGCAGTTCTTC.